This T cell receptor (beta chain) emerged from a study of molecular identifiers for immune sequencing clone quantification. Unmatched junction bases numbered 6, after V lost 0 bases and J lost 2 bases. The CDR3 loop spans 18 amino acids. Germline V gene sequence: CDR1 LGHDT, CDR2 YNNKEL (reference sequence). Each CDR3 protein is one row after TCRdb ran MiXCR on the PCR reads. The top ten clones hold approximately 0.76% of a sample with under 600,000 distinct CDR3 sequences, approximately 25% of them seen once. This clonotype was seen a handful of times. The clonotype was recovered from a human donor in good health. Some libraries in this study had Jurkat cell RNA spiked in. Sample: naive CD8+ T cells from blood, with Jurkat cell RNA spiked in. Specified subset: FACS-sorted CD8+CD4-CCR7+CD45RA+ naive T cells. The chain has TRBV3-1 and TRBJ2-5, with 13 bases matching TRBD2. CDR3 amino acids: CASSQETSGGGMQETQYF. CDR3 coding DNA: TGTGCCAGCAGCCAAGAAACTAGCGGGGGGGGTATGCAAGAGACCCAGTACTTC.